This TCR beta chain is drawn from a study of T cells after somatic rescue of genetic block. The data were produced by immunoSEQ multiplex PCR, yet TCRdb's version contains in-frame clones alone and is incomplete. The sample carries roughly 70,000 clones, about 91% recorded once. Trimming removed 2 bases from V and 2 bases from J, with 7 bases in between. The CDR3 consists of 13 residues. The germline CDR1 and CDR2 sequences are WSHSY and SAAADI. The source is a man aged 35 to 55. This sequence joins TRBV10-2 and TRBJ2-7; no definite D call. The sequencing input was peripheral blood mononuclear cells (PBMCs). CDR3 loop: CASSENRAYEQYF. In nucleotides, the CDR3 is TGCGCCAGCAGTGAGAACCGAGCCTACGAGCAGTACTTC.